This is a list of T cell receptor beta chains from one sample in a study of cytomegalovirus exposure and HLA in healthy donors. The table came from immunoSEQ multiplex PCR; TCRdb's copy has only in-frame clones and leaves some out. The data show 110,000 to 150,000 clones, roughly 82% seen once. Input material: PBMCs. These receptors originate from a man under 40 in good health and CMV-seronegative. Each CDR3 is given with its conserved first and last residue. D genes are given only for firm matches. Clone size appears in some rows only: once, few, many, or a class for an expanded clone.

clone_size: -; j_call: TRBJ2-5; v_call: TRBV6-5; d_call: TRBD2; cdr3_nt: TGTGCCAGCAGTTACTCGATAGCGGGGGCCGGAGAGACCCAGTACTTC; cdr3_aa: CASSYSIAGAGETQYF
clone_size: -; j_call: TRBJ1-5; v_call: TRBV6-1; d_call: -; cdr3_nt: TGTGCCAGCAGGGAGGGGCGTTATAGCAATCAGCCCCAGCATTTT; cdr3_aa: CASREGRYSNQPQHF
clone_size: -; j_call: TRBJ1-2; v_call: TRBV6-1; d_call: -; cdr3_nt: TGTGCCAGCAGTGAAGTAGGGCGGGCTGTCTGGGGCTACACCTTC; cdr3_aa: CASSEVGRAVWGYTF
clone_size: -; j_call: TRBJ2-7; v_call: TRBV28; d_call: -; cdr3_nt: TGTGCCAGCAGTTTACAGGGCCCCGAGCAGTACTTC; cdr3_aa: CASSLQGPEQYF
clone_size: -; j_call: TRBJ1-1; v_call: TRBV5-5; d_call: -; cdr3_nt: TGTGCCAGCAGCTTGGGTCCGACAGTGAACACTGAAGCTTTCTTT; cdr3_aa: CASSLGPTVNTEAFF
clone_size: -; j_call: TRBJ2-2; v_call: TRBV5-1; d_call: TRBD1; cdr3_nt: TGCGCCAGCAGCCGCGGACAGGGTTCCACCGGGGAGCTGTTTTTT; cdr3_aa: CASSRGQGSTGELFF
clone_size: -; j_call: TRBJ2-7; v_call: TRBV7-6; d_call: TRBD2; cdr3_nt: TGTGCCAGCAGCTTAGAGGGACTAGCGGGAGGGCCCGCCGAGCAGTACTTC; cdr3_aa: CASSLEGLAGGPAEQYF
clone_size: -; j_call: TRBJ1-3; v_call: TRBV9; d_call: -; cdr3_nt: TGTGCCAGCAGCATCCGGGAAGGCGGCTCTGGAAACACCATATATTTT; cdr3_aa: CASSIREGGSGNTIYF
clone_size: -; j_call: TRBJ2-5; v_call: TRBV7-8; d_call: -; cdr3_nt: TGTGCCAGCAGCCCGAAGCGACCGATCCAAGAGACCCAGTACTTC; cdr3_aa: CASSPKRPIQETQYF
clone_size: -; j_call: TRBJ1-1; v_call: TRBV27; d_call: -; cdr3_nt: TGTGCCAGCAGTTGGTCGAAGGGGTATACTGAAGCTTTCTTT; cdr3_aa: CASSWSKGYTEAFF
clone_size: -; j_call: TRBJ2-5; v_call: TRBV2; d_call: -; cdr3_nt: TGTGCCAGCAGTTCTCAAGAGACCCAGTACTTC; cdr3_aa: CASSSQETQYF
clone_size: -; j_call: TRBJ1-2; v_call: TRBV19; d_call: -; cdr3_nt: TGTGCCAGTAGTCCCTCCGCGACAGGCTACTATGGCTACACCTTC; cdr3_aa: CASSPSATGYYGYTF
clone_size: -; j_call: TRBJ2-2; v_call: TRBV6-5; d_call: -; cdr3_nt: TGTGCCAGCAGTTTTACGATGACAGGCGGGGAGCTGTTTTTT; cdr3_aa: CASSFTMTGGELFF
clone_size: -; j_call: TRBJ2-3; v_call: TRBV30; d_call: -; cdr3_nt: TGTGCCTGGAGTGTACGGGTCACTCGCACAGATACGCAGTATTTT; cdr3_aa: CAWSVRVTRTDTQYF
clone_size: -; j_call: TRBJ2-3; v_call: TRBV6-1; d_call: TRBD1; cdr3_nt: TGTGCCAGCAGTGAAGGGGAGACAGGGACAGATACGCAGTATTTT; cdr3_aa: CASSEGETGTDTQYF
clone_size: -; j_call: TRBJ1-2; v_call: TRBV15; d_call: -; cdr3_nt: TGTGCCACCAGCAGAGACCATGATGGCTACACCTTC; cdr3_aa: CATSRDHDGYTF
clone_size: -; j_call: TRBJ1-2; v_call: TRBV28; d_call: -; cdr3_nt: TGTGCCAGCAGTTTAGGGCAGGTGGGCTACACCTTC; cdr3_aa: CASSLGQVGYTF
clone_size: -; j_call: TRBJ2-7; v_call: TRBV7-8; d_call: TRBD2; cdr3_nt: TGTGCCAGCAGCTTAGGAGGCGGGGGGGCGTACGAGCAGTACTTC; cdr3_aa: CASSLGGGGAYEQYF
clone_size: -; j_call: TRBJ2-7; v_call: TRBV10-1; d_call: TRBD2; cdr3_nt: TGCGCCAGCAGCCCTAGCGGGAGTAACTACGAGCAGTACTTC; cdr3_aa: CASSPSGSNYEQYF
clone_size: -; j_call: TRBJ1-3; v_call: TRBV28; d_call: -; cdr3_nt: TGTGCCAGCAGCGAGGGGGTAACCTCTGGAAACACCATATATTTT; cdr3_aa: CASSEGVTSGNTIYF
clone_size: -; j_call: TRBJ2-7; v_call: TRBV10-3; d_call: TRBD1; cdr3_nt: TGTGCCATCAGTACCACAGGGGCCGAGCAGTACTTC; cdr3_aa: CAISTTGAEQYF
clone_size: -; j_call: TRBJ2-1; v_call: TRBV9; d_call: -; cdr3_nt: TGTGCCAGCAGCGTAAGTGGGGGGACCTACAATGAGCAGTTCTTC; cdr3_aa: CASSVSGGTYNEQFF
clone_size: -; j_call: TRBJ2-7; v_call: TRBV4-1; d_call: TRBD1; cdr3_nt: TGCGCCAGCAGCCAAGCGGGACAGGGGCACTACGAGCAGTACTTC; cdr3_aa: CASSQAGQGHYEQYF
clone_size: -; j_call: TRBJ2-3; v_call: TRBV28; d_call: -; cdr3_nt: TGTGCCAGCAGTATGAACAGGGGAGGTACGCAGTATTTT; cdr3_aa: CASSMNRGGTQYF
clone_size: -; j_call: TRBJ1-6; v_call: TRBV7-9; d_call: TRBD1; cdr3_nt: TGTGCCAGCAGCTTAACAGGGGAACATTCACCCCTCCACTTT; cdr3_aa: CASSLTGEHSPLHF
clone_size: -; j_call: TRBJ2-3; v_call: TRBV5-1; d_call: -; cdr3_nt: TGCGCCAGCAGGCAGGCGGGCGGAGCAGATACGCAGTATTTT; cdr3_aa: CASRQAGGADTQYF
clone_size: few; j_call: TRBJ1-1; v_call: TRBV7-7; d_call: -; cdr3_nt: TGTGCCAGCAGCCCCCCTATGGGGGCTGGCACTGAAGCTTTCTTT; cdr3_aa: CASSPPMGAGTEAFF
clone_size: -; j_call: TRBJ2-3; v_call: TRBV12-5; d_call: -; cdr3_nt: TGTGCTAGTGGTTTAGGACAGTCTAGCACAGATACGCAGTATTTT; cdr3_aa: CASGLGQSSTDTQYF